This T cell receptor (beta chain) emerged from a study of metastatic and nonmetastatic thyroid tumors. The overall study: Repertoire comparisons spanned blood and tumor or nodule tissue from malignant and benign thyroid patients. Notes on the study in general: Benign nodules were reported to have significantly lower TCR beta diversity than malignant thyroid tumors, in blood and tumor.

This clone has a handful of counts. The target antigen is unknown. None of the patients had undergone any treatment ahead of thyroid surgery. TCRdb reprocessed the PCR reads using MiXCR. This table has 50,000 to 65,000 clones, less than 5% appearing once. Germline V CDR1 and CDR2: SEHNR, FQNEAQ (reference sequence). V lost 2 bases and J 3 bases, leaving 7 bases between the germline ends. The CDR3 totals 14 residues. Source material: blood. This sequence originates from a female donor with papillary thyroid cancer or a benign thyroid nodule (not recorded which). Some clones in this sample may be carry-over from other donors' samples. This sequence joins TRBV7-9 and TRBJ2-2, with D tentatively TRBD1 (6 bases). CDR3 loop: CASSLTGHTGELFF. The CDR3 nucleotides read TGTGCCAGCAGCTTAACAGGGCACACCGGGGAGCTGTTTTTT.